The 18 T cell receptor beta chains reported below all come from one sample, sequenced in a study of CD8 T cells in Susac syndrome. Reverse transcription of about 0.5 to 1 ug RNA was performed with random hexamers. One entry per CDR3 protein, called by TCRdb with MiXCR from the immunoSEQ multiplex PCR reads. The table has about 240,000 distinct CDR3 sequences, 95% to 97% seen once; the top ten hold approximately 0.094%. Sequenced: CD4+ T cells from PBMCs. These receptors all stem from a human donor with Susac syndrome.

This sequence joins TRBV24-1 and TRBJ2-1; 12 bases map to TRBD2. The CDR3 is made up of 17 amino acids. The ends lost 3 bases at V and 3 bases at J; junction bases unmatched: 5. CDR1 is KGHDR and CDR2 is SFDVKD in the germline V gene. In DNA, the CDR3 is TGTGCCACCAGTGATCTTACGACTAGCGGGAGCTACAATGAGCAGTTCTTC. Translating gives CATSDLTTSGSYNEQFF.

The J gene is TRBJ1-5, the V gene TRBV5-1, with D uncertain. Trimming took off 0 bases at V and 5 bases at J, with 6 bases between the two ends. The germline V gene encodes CDR1 SGHRS and CDR2 YFSETQ. The CDR3 is 13 residues long. Written as DNA, the CDR3 is TGCGCCAGCAGCTTGGATTTCGATCAGCCCCAGCATTTT. It specifies CASSLDFDQPQHF.

V and J are TRBV5-6 and TRBJ2-7; 7 nucleotides align to TRBD1. This CDR3 spans 15 amino acids. J gave up 6 bases and V 3 bases, and 12 bases lay outside the gene matches. Germline loops: CDR1 SGHDT, CDR2 YYEEEE. This CDR3 is CASSSPDRDKVEQYF. The CDR3 DNA reads TGTGCCAGCAGCTCCCCTGACAGGGATAAAGTCGAGCAGTACTTC.

CDR3 amino acids: CASSLSFEGFSLGEKLFF. The CDR3 bases are TGTGCCAGCAGTTTATCCTTCGAGGGGTTCAGCTTGGGTGAAAAACTGTTTTTT. The V gene is TRBV28, the J gene TRBJ1-4; D might be TRBD1 (5 bases). This CDR3 has 18 amino acids. V shed 1 base and J shed 7 bases, with 22 bases lying between them. Per germline, CDR1 MDHEN and CDR2 SYDVKM.

The V and J genes are TRBV29-1 and TRBJ1-1, with TRBD1 identical over 7 bases. In germline, CDR1 is SQVTM, CDR2 ANQGSEA. The CDR3 sequence is 13 residues long. Losses at the gene ends were 6 bases for V and 2 bases for J; bases not matched to a gene: 6. This CDR3 reads CSVSTGTNTEAFF. CDR3 nucleotide sequence: TGCAGCGTCTCGACAGGGACTAACACTGAAGCTTTCTTT.

This chain connects TRBV29-1 to TRBJ2-1, with a weak D call TRBD2 (5 bases). The CDR3 length is 10 residues. Trimming removed 6 bases from V and 8 bases from J, with 8 bases in between. Per germline, CDR1 SQVTM and CDR2 ANQGSEA. CDR3 sequence: CSVSSDEQFF. Here the CDR3 DNA reads TGCAGCGTGAGTAGCGATGAGCAGTTCTTC.

The V and J genes are TRBV7-9 and TRBJ2-1; 7 positions match TRBD2. Germline values: CDR1 SEHNR, CDR2 FQNEAQ (reference sequence). The junction had 10 bases not matched to a gene; V was cut back by 3 bases and J by 5 bases. CDR3 length equals 16 residues. For the CDR3, the DNA is TGTGCCAGCAGCTTCAGACTAGCCTTAATAGACAATGAGCAGTTCTTC. It codes for CASSFRLALIDNEQFF.

The gene calls are TRBV9 and TRBJ2-1, with a possible D match to TRBD2 (5 bases). The V end lost 10 bases, the J end lost 0 bases, and 11 bases lay between the germline ends. The CDR3 has 13 amino acids. In germline, CDR1 is SGDLS, CDR2 YYNGEE. DNA of the CDR3: TGTGCCTCAGCGGTAAGCTCCTACAATGAGCAGTTCTTC. It translates to CASAVSSYNEQFF.

The chain combines TRBV30 with TRBJ2-4; 7 bases are a match to TRBD2. Trimming at V came to 0 bases and at J to 2 bases, leaving 4 bases not matched to a gene. The CDR3 is 15 residues long. Germline V gives CDR1 GTSNPN, CDR2 SVGIG (reference sequence). CDR3 protein: CAWSVGGSSKNIQYF. The CDR3 bases are TGTGCCTGGAGTGTGGGCGGGAGCTCCAAAAACATTCAGTACTTC.

V and J are TRBV20-1 and TRBJ1-1; D gene uncertain. This CDR3 region has 13 residues. Germline V gene data show CDR1 as DFQATT and CDR2 as SNEGSKA (reference sequence). V was clipped by 1 base and J by 1 base, with 7 bases between them. The CDR3 DNA sequence: TGCAGTGCTAGAGTCGCAGGGAACACTGAAGCTTTCTTT. Translated, it gives CSARVAGNTEAFF.

The V call is TRBV7-9, the J call TRBJ1-1; the D gene is possibly TRBD1 (6 bases). Trimming shortened V by 10 bases and J by 3 bases, and 15 bases separated the two germline ends. Per the germline V gene, CDR1 is SEHNR and CDR2 is FQNEAQ (reference sequence). The CDR3 is 13 amino acids. The CDR3 DNA sequence: TGTGCCATAACTAGCACAGGGTACACTGAAGCTTTCTTT. This gives the protein CAITSTGYTEAFF.

The chain carries TRBV30 and TRBJ1-1; D is unresolved. CDR3 length: 13 amino acids. V lost 1 base, J lost 2 bases, and 8 bases lay in between. Germline assignment: CDR1 GTSNPN and CDR2 SVGIG (reference sequence). CDR3 in amino acids: CAWSGKGNTEAFF. CDR3 DNA: TGTGCCTGGAGTGGCAAGGGAAACACTGAAGCTTTCTTT.

The V call is TRBV29-1, the J call TRBJ2-3; tentatively, D is TRBD2 (5 bases). Trimming cost V 7 bases and J 1 base, with 9 bases left between them. The CDR3 runs 12 residues. Looked up from germline, CDR1 is SQVTM and CDR2 is ANQGSEA. CDR3 loop: CSERAGTDTQYF. As DNA, the CDR3 is TGCAGCGAGAGGGCCGGCACAGATACGCAGTATTTT.

V and J are TRBV15 and TRBJ2-1, with no clear D. V shed 2 bases and J shed 2 bases, with 10 bases lying between them. Germline-derived CDR1 and CDR2 are LNHNV and YYDKDF (reference sequence). This CDR3 is built from 15 residues. CDR3 DNA: TGTGCCACCAGCAGACTTTATGCTGCCTACAATGAGCAGTTCTTC. Translation: CATSRLYAAYNEQFF. The variable domain in full, completed from reference TRBV15 and TRBJ2-1, reads DAMVIQNPRYQVTQFGKPVTLSCSQTLNHNVMYWYQQKSSQAPKLLFHYYDKDFNNEADTPDNFQSRRPNTSFCFLDIRSPGLGDTAMYLCATSRLYAAYNEQFFGPGTRLTVL.

The DNA for the CDR3 is TGCAGTGCACCTCCGTGCTCCTACGAGCAGTACTTC. Its translation: CSAPPCSYEQYF. The chain couples TRBV20-1 to TRBJ2-7; the D is unclear. This CDR3 is built from 12 residues. Per germline, CDR1 DFQATT and CDR2 SNEGSKA (reference sequence). Deletions cut 6 bases from V and 0 bases from J, with 9 bases between.

Only one count was recorded for this clonotype. The rearrangement joins TRBV11-1 to TRBJ1-1; D is unclear. The germline gives CDR1 SGHAT, CDR2 FQDESV (reference sequence). Trimming left V 0 bases short and J 6 bases short, with 5 bases between. This CDR3 is built from 12 residues. This chain's CDR3 is CASSLAMAEAFF. The DNA of the CDR3 is TGTGCCAGCAGCTTAGCGATGGCTGAAGCTTTCTTT.

This clonotype was found a few times. The rearrangement joins TRBV18 to TRBJ2-7; the D is unclear. Deletions cut 3 bases from V and 1 base from J, with 7 bases between. This CDR3 is 13 amino acids long. Looked up from germline, CDR1 is KGHSH and CDR2 is LQKENI. CDR3 amino acids: CASSPGGSYEQYF. The CDR3 nucleotides are TGTGCCAGCTCACCTGGCGGTTCCTACGAGCAGTACTTC.

The chain recombines TRBV28 with TRBJ1-5; a possible D gene is TRBD1 (5 bases). V shed 4 bases and J shed 4 bases, with 5 bases lying between them. Germline assignment: CDR1 MDHEN and CDR2 SYDVKM. The CDR3 has 12 residues. The CDR3 reads CASSWTNQPQHF. The DNA of the CDR3 is TGTGCCAGCAGTTGGACAAATCAGCCCCAGCATTTT.